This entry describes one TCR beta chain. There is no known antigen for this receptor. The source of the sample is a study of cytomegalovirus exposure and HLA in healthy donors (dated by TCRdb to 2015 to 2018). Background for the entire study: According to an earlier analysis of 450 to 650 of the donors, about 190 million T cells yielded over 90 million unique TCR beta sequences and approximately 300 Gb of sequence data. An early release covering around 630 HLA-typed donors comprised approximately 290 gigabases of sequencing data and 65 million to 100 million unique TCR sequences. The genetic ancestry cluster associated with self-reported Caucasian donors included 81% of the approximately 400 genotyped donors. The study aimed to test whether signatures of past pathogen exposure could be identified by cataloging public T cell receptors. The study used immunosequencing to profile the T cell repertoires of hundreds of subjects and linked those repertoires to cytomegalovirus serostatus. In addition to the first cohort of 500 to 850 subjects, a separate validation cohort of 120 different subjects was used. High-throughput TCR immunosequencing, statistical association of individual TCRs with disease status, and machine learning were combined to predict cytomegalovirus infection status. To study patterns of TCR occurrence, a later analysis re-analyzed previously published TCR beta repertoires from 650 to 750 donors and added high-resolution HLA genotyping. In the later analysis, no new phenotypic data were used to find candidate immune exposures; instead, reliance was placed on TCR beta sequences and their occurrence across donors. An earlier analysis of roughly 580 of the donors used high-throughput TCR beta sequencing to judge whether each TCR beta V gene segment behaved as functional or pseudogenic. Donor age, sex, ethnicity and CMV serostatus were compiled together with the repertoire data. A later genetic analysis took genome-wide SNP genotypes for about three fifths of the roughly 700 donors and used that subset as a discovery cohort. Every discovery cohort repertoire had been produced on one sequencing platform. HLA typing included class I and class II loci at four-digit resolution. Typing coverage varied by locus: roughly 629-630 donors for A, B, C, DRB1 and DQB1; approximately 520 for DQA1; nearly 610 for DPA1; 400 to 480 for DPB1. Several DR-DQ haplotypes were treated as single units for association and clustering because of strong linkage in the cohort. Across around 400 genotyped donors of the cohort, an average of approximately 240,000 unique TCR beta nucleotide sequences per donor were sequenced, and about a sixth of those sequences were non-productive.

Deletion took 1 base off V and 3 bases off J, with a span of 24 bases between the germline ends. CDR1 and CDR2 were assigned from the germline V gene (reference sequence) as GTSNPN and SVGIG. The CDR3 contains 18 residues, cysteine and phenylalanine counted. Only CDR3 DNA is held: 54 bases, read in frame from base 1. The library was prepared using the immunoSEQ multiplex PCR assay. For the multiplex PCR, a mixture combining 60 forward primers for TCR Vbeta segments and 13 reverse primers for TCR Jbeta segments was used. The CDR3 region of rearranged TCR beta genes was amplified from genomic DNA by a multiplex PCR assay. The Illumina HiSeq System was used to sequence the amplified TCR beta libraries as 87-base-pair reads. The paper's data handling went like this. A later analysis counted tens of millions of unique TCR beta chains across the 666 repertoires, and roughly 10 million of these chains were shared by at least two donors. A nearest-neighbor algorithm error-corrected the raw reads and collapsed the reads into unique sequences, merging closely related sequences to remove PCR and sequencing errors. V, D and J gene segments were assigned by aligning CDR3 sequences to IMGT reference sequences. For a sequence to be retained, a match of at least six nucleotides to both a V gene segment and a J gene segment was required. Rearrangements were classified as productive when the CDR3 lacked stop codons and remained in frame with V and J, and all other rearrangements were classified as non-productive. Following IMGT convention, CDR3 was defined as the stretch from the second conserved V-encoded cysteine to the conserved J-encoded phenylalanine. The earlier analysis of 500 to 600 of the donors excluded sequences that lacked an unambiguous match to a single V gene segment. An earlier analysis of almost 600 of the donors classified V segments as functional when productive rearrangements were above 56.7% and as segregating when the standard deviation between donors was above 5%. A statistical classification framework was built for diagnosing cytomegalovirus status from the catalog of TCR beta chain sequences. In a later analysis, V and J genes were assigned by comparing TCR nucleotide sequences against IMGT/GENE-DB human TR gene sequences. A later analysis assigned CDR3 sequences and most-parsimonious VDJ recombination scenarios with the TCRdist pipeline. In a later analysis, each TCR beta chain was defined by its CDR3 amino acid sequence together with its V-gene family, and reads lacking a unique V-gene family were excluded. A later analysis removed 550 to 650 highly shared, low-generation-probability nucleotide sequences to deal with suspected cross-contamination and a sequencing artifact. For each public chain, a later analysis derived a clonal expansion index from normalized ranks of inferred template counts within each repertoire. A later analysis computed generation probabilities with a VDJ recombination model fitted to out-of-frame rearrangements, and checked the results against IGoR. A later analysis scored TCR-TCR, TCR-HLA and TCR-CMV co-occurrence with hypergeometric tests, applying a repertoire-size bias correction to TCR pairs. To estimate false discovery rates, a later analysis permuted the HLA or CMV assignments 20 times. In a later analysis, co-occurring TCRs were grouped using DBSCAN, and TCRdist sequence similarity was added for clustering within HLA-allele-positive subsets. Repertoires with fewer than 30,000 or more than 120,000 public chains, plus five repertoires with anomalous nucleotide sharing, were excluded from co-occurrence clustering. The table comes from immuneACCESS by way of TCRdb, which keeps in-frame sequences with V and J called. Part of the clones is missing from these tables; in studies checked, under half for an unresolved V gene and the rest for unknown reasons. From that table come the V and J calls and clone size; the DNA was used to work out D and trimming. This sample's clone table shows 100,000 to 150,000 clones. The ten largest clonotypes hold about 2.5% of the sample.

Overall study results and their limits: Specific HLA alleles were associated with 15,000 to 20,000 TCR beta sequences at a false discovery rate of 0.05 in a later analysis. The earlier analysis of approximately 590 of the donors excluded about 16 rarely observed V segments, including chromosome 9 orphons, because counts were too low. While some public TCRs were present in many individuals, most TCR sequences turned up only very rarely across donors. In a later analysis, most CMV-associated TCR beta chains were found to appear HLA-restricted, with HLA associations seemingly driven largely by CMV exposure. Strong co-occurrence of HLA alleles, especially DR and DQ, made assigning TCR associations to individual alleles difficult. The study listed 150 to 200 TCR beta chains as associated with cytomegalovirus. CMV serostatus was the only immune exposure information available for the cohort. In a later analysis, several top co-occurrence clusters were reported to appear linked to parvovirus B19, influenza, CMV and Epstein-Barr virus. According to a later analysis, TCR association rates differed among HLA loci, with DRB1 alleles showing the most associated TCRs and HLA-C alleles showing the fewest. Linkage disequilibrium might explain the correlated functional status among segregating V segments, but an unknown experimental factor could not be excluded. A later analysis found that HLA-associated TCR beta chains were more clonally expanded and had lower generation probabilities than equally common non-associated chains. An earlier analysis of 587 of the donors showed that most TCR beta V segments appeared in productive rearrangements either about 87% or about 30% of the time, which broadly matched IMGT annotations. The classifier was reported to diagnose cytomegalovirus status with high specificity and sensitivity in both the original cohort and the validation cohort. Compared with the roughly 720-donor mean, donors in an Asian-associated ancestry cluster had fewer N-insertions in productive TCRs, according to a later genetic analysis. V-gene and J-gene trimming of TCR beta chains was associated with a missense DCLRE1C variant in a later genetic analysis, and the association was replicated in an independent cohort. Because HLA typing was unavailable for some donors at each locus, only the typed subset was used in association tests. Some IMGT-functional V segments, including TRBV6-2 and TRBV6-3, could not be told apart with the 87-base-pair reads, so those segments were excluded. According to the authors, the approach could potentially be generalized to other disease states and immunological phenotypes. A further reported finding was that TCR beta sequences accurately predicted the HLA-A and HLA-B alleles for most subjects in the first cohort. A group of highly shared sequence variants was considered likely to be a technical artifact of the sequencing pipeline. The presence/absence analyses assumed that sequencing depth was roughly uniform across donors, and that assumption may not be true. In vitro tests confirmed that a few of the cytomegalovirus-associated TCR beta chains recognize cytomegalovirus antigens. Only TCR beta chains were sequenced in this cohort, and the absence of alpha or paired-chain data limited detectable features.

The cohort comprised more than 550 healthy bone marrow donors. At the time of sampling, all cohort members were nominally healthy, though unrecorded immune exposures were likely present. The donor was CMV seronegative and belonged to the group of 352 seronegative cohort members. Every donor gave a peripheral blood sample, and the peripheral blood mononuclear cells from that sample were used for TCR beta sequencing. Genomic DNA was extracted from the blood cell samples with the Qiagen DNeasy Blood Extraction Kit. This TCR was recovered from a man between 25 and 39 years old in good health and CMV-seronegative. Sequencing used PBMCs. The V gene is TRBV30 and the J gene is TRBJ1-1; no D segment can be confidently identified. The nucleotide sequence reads TGTGCCTGGAGTGCCAAGAAGGGAGGACTAAGGTGGGACACTGAAGCTTTCTTT. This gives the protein CAWSAKKGGLRWDTEAFF. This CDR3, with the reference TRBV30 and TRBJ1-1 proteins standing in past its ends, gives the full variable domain SQTIHQWPATLVQPVGSPLSLECTVEGTSNPNLYWYRQAAGRGLQLLFYSVGIGQISSEVPQNLSASRPQDRQFILSSKKLLLSDSGFYLCAWSAKKGGLRWDTEAFFGQGTRLTVV.